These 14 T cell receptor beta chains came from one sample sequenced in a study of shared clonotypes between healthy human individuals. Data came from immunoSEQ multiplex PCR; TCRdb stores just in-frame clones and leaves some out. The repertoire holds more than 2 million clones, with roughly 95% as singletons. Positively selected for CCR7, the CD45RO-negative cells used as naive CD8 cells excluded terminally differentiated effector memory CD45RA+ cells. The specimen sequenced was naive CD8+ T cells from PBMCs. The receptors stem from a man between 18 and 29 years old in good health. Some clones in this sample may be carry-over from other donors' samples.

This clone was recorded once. As DNA, the CDR3 is TGTGCCAGCAGTTTAAATGGGCTGTCCTACGAGCAGTACTTC. Amino acids: CASSLNGLSYEQYF. The chain couples TRBV27 to TRBJ2-7; D not certain. The germline CDR1 and CDR2 sequences are MNHEY and SMNVEV (reference sequence). The germline V and J ends were trimmed by 2 bases and 1 base, with 9 bases remaining between them. The CDR3 contains 14 residues.

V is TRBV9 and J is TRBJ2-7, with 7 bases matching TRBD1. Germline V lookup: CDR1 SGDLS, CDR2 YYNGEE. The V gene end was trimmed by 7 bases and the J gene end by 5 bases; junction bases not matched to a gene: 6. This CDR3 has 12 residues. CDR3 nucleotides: TGTGCCAGCTCCGGGACAGAGAACGAGCAGTACTTC. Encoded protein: CASSGTENEQYF.

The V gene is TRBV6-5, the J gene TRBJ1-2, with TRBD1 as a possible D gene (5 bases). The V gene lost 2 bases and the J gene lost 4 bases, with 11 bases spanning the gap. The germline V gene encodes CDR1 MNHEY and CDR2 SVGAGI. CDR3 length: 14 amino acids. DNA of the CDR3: TGTGCCAGCAGTTACCGGGAAACAGGCTATGGCTACACCTTC. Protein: CASSYRETGYGYTF.

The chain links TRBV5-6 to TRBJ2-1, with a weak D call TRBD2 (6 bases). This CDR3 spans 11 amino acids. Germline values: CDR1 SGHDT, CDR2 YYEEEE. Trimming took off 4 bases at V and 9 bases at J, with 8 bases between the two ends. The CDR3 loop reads CASSISGEQFF. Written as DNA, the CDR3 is TGTGCCAGCAGCATTAGCGGTGAGCAGTTCTTC.

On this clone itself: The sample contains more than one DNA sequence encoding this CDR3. The CDR3 sequence is CASSLGGATEAFF. CDR3 coding DNA: TGTGCCAGCAGTTTAGGGGGGGCCACTGAAGCTTTCTTT. The chain employs TRBV27 and TRBJ1-1; tentative D call: TRBD1 (6 bases). This CDR3 is built from 13 residues. Trimming stripped 2 bases from V and 4 bases from J, with 8 bases between. Germline assignment: CDR1 MNHEY and CDR2 SMNVEV (reference sequence).

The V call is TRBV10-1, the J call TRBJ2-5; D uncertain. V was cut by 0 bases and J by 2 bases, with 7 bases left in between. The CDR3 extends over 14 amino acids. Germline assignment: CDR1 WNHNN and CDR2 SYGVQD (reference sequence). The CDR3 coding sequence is TGCGCCAGCAGTGAGTCCTGGGAACAAGAGACCCAGTACTTC. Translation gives CASSESWEQETQYF.

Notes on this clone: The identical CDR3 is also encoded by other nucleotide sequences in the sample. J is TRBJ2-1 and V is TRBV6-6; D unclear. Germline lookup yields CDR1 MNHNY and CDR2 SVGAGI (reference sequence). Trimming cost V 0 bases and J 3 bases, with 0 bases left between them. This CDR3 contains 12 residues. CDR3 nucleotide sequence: TGTGCCAGCAGTTACTCCTACAATGAGCAGTTCTTC. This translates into CASSYSYNEQFF.

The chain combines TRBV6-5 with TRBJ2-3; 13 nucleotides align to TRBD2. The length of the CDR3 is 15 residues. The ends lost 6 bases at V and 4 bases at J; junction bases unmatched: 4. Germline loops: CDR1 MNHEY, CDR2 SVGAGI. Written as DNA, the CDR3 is TGTGCCAGCAGCCTACTAGCGGGAGGGCCAGATACGCAGTATTTT. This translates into CASSLLAGGPDTQYF.

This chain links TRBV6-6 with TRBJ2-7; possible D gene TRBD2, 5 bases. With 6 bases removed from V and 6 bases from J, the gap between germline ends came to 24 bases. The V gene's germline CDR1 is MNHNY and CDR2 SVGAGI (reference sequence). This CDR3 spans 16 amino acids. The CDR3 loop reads CASRPGFERFPFEQYF. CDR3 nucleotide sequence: TGTGCCAGCAGACCGGGGTTCGAGCGGTTCCCTTTCGAGCAGTACTTC.

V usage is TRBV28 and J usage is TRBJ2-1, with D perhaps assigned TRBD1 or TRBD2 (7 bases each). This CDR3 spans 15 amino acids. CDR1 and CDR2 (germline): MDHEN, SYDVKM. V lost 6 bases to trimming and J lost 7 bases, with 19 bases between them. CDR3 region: CASRAGEGARNEQFF. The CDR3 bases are TGTGCCAGCAGAGCCGGGGAGGGGGCAAGGAATGAGCAGTTCTTC.

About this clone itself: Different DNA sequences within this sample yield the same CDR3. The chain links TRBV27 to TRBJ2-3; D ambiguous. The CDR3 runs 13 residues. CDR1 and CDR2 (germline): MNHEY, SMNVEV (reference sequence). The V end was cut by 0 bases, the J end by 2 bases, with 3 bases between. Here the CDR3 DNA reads TGTGCCAGCAGTTTATCTGACACAGATACGCAGTATTTT. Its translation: CASSLSDTDTQYF.

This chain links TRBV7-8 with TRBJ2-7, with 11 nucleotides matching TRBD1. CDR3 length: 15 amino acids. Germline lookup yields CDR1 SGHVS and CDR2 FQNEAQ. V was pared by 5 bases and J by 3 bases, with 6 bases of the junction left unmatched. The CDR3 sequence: CASSQTGTGGYEQYF. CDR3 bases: TGTGCCAGCAGCCAAACCGGGACAGGGGGCTACGAGCAGTACTTC. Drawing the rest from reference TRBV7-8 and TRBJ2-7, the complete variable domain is GAGVSQSPRYKVAKRGQDVALRCDPISGHVSLFWYQQALGQGPEFLTYFQNEAQLDKSGLPSDRFFAERPEGSVSTLKIQRTQQEDSAVYLCASSQTGTGGYEQYFGPGTRLTVT.

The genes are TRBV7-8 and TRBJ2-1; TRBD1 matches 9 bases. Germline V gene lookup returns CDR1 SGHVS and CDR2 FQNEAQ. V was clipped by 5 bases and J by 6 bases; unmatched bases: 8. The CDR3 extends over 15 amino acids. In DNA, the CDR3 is TGTGCCAGCAGCCCGTGGGGACAGGGTCTCAATGAGCAGTTCTTC. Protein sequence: CASSPWGQGLNEQFF.

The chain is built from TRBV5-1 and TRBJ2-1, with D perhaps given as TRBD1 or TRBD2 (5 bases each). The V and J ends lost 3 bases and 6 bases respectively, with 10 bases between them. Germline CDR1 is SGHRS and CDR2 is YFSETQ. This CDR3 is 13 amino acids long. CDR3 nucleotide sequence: TGCGCCAGCAGCTGGGGGTTTCCCAATGAGCAGTTCTTC. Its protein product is CASSWGFPNEQFF.